The present T cell receptor (beta chain) was sequenced within a study of cytomegalovirus exposure and HLA in healthy donors (dated by TCRdb to 2016 to 2017). Some background on the complete study: An earlier analysis of about 560 of the donors reported about 260 Gb of sequence data and 95 million to 120 million unique TCR beta sequences obtained from roughly 170 million T cells. An early release that covered some 630 HLA-typed donors contained about 300 gigabases of sequencing data and about 93 million unique TCR sequences. The genetic ancestry cluster associated with self-reported Caucasian donors included 65% to 90% of the 398 genotyped donors. The study was designed to test whether signatures of past pathogen exposure could be identified by cataloging public T cell receptors. Using immunosequencing, the study profiled T cell repertoires from 500 to 800 subjects and related those repertoires to cytomegalovirus serostatus. In addition to the first cohort of roughly 670 subjects, a separate validation cohort of around 110 different subjects was used. The study combined high-throughput TCR immunosequencing, statistical association of individual TCRs with disease status, and machine learning to predict cytomegalovirus infection status. A later analysis re-examined previously published TCR beta repertoires from roughly 650 donors and added high-resolution HLA genotyping to investigate patterns of TCR occurrence. Rather than drawing on any new phenotypic data, the later analysis identified candidate immune exposures from TCR beta sequences and the way those sequences occurred across donors. An earlier analysis of some 500 of the donors applied high-throughput TCR beta sequencing to assess whether each TCR beta V gene segment acted as functional or pseudogenic. Donor age, sex, ethnicity and CMV serostatus were compiled together with the repertoire data. A later genetic analysis took genome-wide SNP genotypes for about 55% of the 666 donors and used that subset as a discovery cohort. Every repertoire in the discovery cohort had been generated on one and the same sequencing platform. HLA typing included class I and class II loci at four-digit resolution. Typing coverage differed by locus: A, B, C, DRB1 and DQB1 were typed in roughly 629-630 donors, DQA1 in 522, DPA1 in some 600, and DPB1 in around 490. About 5 DR-DQ haplotypes were handled as single units for association and clustering, since linkage in the cohort was strong. Among roughly 400 genotyped donors of the cohort, an average of about 220,000 unique TCR beta nucleotide sequences was sequenced per donor, of which roughly 18% were non-productive.

Broader findings and caveats from the paper: Some IMGT-functional V segments, including TRBV6-2 and TRBV6-3, could not be distinguished by the 87-base-pair reads and were therefore excluded. The earlier analysis of nearly 600 of the donors excluded 15 to 20 rarely observed V segments, including chromosome 9 orphons, because counts were too low. The presence/absence analyses assumed that sequencing depth was roughly uniform across donors, and that assumption may not be true. Because HLA typing was missing for some donors at each locus, association tests included only the typed subset. An association between a missense DCLRE1C variant and V-gene and J-gene trimming of TCR beta chains was found in a later genetic analysis and replicated in an independent cohort. Linkage disequilibrium might explain the correlated functional status among segregating V segments, but an unknown experimental factor could not be excluded. According to the authors, the approach could potentially be generalized to other disease states and immunological phenotypes. A further reported finding was that TCR beta sequences accurately predicted the HLA-A and HLA-B alleles for most subjects in the first cohort. In vitro tests confirmed that three of the cytomegalovirus-associated TCR beta chains recognize cytomegalovirus antigens. Most TCR sequences were seen in very few donors, while some public TCRs were found in many individuals. Immune exposure information for the cohort was limited to CMV serostatus. In a later analysis, several top co-occurrence clusters were reported to appear linked to parvovirus B19, influenza, CMV and Epstein-Barr virus. The classifier was reported to diagnose cytomegalovirus status with high specificity and sensitivity in both the original and validation cohorts. In the study, around 160 TCR beta chains were listed as associated with cytomegalovirus. A later genetic analysis reported fewer N-insertions in productive TCRs among donors in an Asian-associated ancestry cluster than the roughly 700-donor mean. A group of highly shared sequence variants was considered likely to be a technical artifact of the sequencing pipeline. In a later analysis, most CMV-associated TCR beta chains were found to appear HLA-restricted, with HLA associations seemingly driven largely by CMV exposure. An earlier analysis of approximately 500 of the donors showed that most TCR beta V segments appeared in productive rearrangements either about 87% or about 30% of the time, which broadly matched IMGT annotations. A later analysis found that TCR association rates varied across HLA loci, with DRB1 alleles showing the most associated TCRs and HLA-C alleles the fewest. In a later analysis, over 15,000 TCR beta sequences were associated with specific HLA alleles at a false discovery rate of 0.05. Assigning TCR associations to individual alleles was difficult when HLA alleles, especially DR and DQ, strongly co-occurred. Compared with equally common non-associated chains, HLA-associated TCR beta chains in a later analysis were more clonally expanded and had lower generation probabilities. In this cohort, only TCR beta chains were sequenced, and detectable features were limited by the absence of alpha or paired-chain data.

The receptor library was made with the immunoSEQ multiplex PCR assay. For the multiplex PCR, a mixture combining 60 forward primers for TCR Vbeta segments and 13 reverse primers for TCR Jbeta segments was used. The CDR3 region of rearranged TCR beta genes was amplified from genomic DNA with a multiplex PCR assay. The amplified TCR beta libraries were sequenced on the Illumina HiSeq System as 87-base-pair reads. In the authors' own workflow: Across the 500 to 750 repertoires, a later analysis counted approximately 83 million unique TCR beta chains, 9.5 million to 13 million of which were shared by at least two donors. Raw reads were error-corrected and collapsed into unique sequences by a nearest-neighbor algorithm in which closely related sequences were merged to remove PCR and sequencing errors. CDR3 sequences were aligned to IMGT reference sequences to assign V, D and J gene segments. For a sequence to be retained, a match of at least six nucleotides to both a V gene segment and a J gene segment was required. A rearrangement was called productive if the CDR3 had no stop codons and remained in frame with V and J, and every other rearrangement was called non-productive. CDR3 was defined by IMGT convention, running from the second conserved V-encoded cysteine to the conserved J-encoded phenylalanine. Sequences without an unambiguous match to a single V gene segment were excluded from the earlier analysis of approximately 560 of the donors. An earlier analysis of some 500 of the donors classified V segments as functional when productive rearrangements were above 56.7% and as segregating when the standard deviation between donors was above 5%. A statistical classification framework was developed to diagnose cytomegalovirus status using the catalog of TCR beta chain sequences. A later analysis assigned V and J genes by comparing TCR nucleotide sequences with IMGT/GENE-DB human TR gene sequences. The TCRdist pipeline was used in a later analysis to assign CDR3 sequences and most-parsimonious VDJ recombination scenarios. In a later analysis, every TCR beta chain was defined by the combination of its CDR3 amino acid sequence and its V-gene family, and reads without a unique V-gene family were dropped. To address suspected cross-contamination and a sequencing artifact, a later analysis removed under 600 highly shared, low-generation-probability nucleotide sequences. In a later analysis, a clonal expansion index was calculated for each public chain from normalized within-repertoire ranks of inferred template counts. In a later analysis, generation probabilities were computed with a VDJ recombination model fitted to out-of-frame rearrangements, and the resulting probabilities were checked against IGoR. In a later analysis, hypergeometric tests were used to score TCR-TCR, TCR-HLA and TCR-CMV co-occurrence, with a repertoire-size bias correction applied to TCR pairs. In a later analysis, false discovery rates were estimated by permuting HLA or CMV assignments 20 times. A later analysis grouped co-occurring TCRs with DBSCAN, adding TCRdist sequence similarity when clustering within HLA-allele-positive subsets. Repertoires with fewer than 30,000 or more than 120,000 public chains were left out of co-occurrence clustering, as were about 5 repertoires with anomalous nucleotide sharing. Held by TCRdb, this immuneACCESS table contains in-frame sequences only and omits some clones. Under half of the omission traces to an unresolved V gene where checked; the cause of the rest is unknown. The DNA gave D and trimming, while V, J and clone size come from that table. The sample table contains roughly 160,000 clones; only one count was recorded for 60% to 80% of them. Clones ranked in the top ten supply around 2.2% of the sample.

The germline ends are 15 bases apart after V is trimmed by 3 bases and J by 2 bases. CDR1 and CDR2 were assigned from the germline V gene as MGHRA and YSYEKL. The CDR3 contains 16 residues, cysteine and phenylalanine counted. Here the CDR3 DNA is all that survives: 48 bases in frame from base 1. As regards this clone: The antigen this receptor binds is unknown. Base qualities are missing; no much larger clone stands one base away.

In total, 500 to 700 healthy bone marrow donors made up the cohort. At the time of sampling, all cohort members were nominally healthy, though unrecorded immune exposures were likely present. The donor was CMV seropositive and belonged to the group of some 290 seropositive cohort members. A peripheral blood sample was collected from each donor, and TCR beta sequencing was performed on peripheral blood mononuclear cells. Genomic DNA extraction from the blood cell samples was performed with the Qiagen DNeasy Blood Extraction Kit. Specimen: PBMCs. The rearranged chain carries TRBV4-1 and TRBJ2-3, and TRBD1 may be the D gene, going by 5 matching bases. The receptor was derived from a middle-aged man in good health and CMV-seropositive. The CDR3 reads CASSHTRDSPTDTQYF. Here is the DNA: TGCGCCAGCAGCCACACTCGAGACAGCCCCACAGATACGCAGTATTTT.